One T cell receptor (beta chain) is described in this entry. The entry originates in a study of blood T cell repertoires in COVID-19. Study in general: Sites across the United States, Italy and Spain contributed samples from acute and convalescent COVID-19.

Clones were read by immunoSEQ multiplex PCR, and TCRdb kept only the in-frame ones, dropping some. This sample carries 150,000 or so clones, about 85% of them seen once, and the ten largest clones take about 0.63%. Patients from Seattle were sampled longitudinally, starting during active infection. V shed 2 bases and J shed 8 bases, with 15 bases lying between them. Germline V gives CDR1 KGHSH, CDR2 LQKENI. The CDR3 is made up of 15 amino acids. V usage is TRBV18 and J usage is TRBJ1-4; D is possibly TRBD1 (6 bases). The TCR originated in a man between 60 and 75 years old with COVID-19, enrolled during active disease. Material: peripheral blood. In DNA form, the CDR3 reads TGTGCCAGCTCACCAATAACCCAGGGGAACGAAAAACTGTTTTTT. Protein product: CASSPITQGNEKLFF.